A single sample is the source of the 21 T cell receptor beta chains below, sequenced in a study of CD8 T cells in ankylosing spondylitis. TCRdb ran MiXCR on the 5' RACE reads and lists one entry per CDR3 protein. In the table there are around 130,000 distinct CDR3 sequences, more than 6.5% of which are singletons. Sequenced: blood, either unsorted or a sorted T cell fraction (not recorded which). The receptors come from a male donor with ankylosing spondylitis or in good health (not recorded which).

The sample holds many counts of this clonotype. In DNA, the CDR3 is TGTGCCAGCAGCTCGCTAGCCCGCTACGAGCAGTACTTC. Encoded protein: CASSSLARYEQYF. This rearrangement joins TRBV6-1 to TRBJ2-7; the D gene is possibly TRBD2 (5 bases). Trimming stripped 6 bases from V and 3 bases from J, with 12 bases between. Germline-derived CDR1 and CDR2 are MNHNS and SASEGT. CDR3 length: 13 amino acids.

This clonotype was detected only once. This sequence may be a read error, since a much larger clone differs from it by one base. This chain uses TRBV15 with TRBJ2-2; D may be TRBD1 or TRBD2 (5 bases each). From germline, CDR1 is LNHNV and CDR2 YYDKDF (reference sequence). This CDR3 region has 14 residues. For the CDR3, the DNA is TGTGTCACCAGCAGAGCGTGGGGGATCGGGGAGCTGTTTTTT. Translated, it gives CVTSRAWGIGELFF. Supplemented by reference TRBV15 and TRBJ2-2, the full variable domain reads DAMVIQNPRYQVTQFGKPVTLSCSQTLNHNVMYWYQQKSSQAPKLLFHYYDKDFNNEADTPDNFQSRRPNTSFCFLDIRSPGLGDTAMYLCVTSRAWGIGELFFGEGSRLTVL.

This clonotype was observed many times. The J gene is TRBJ1-2, the V gene TRBV11-3; no reliable D call. The CDR3 has 17 amino acids. The germline V gene encodes CDR1 SGHNT and CDR2 YENEEA. Trimming pared 3 bases from V and 1 base from J, leaving 18 bases between. In DNA, the CDR3 is TGTGCCAGCAGCTTGTTGCATAGAGTCCCCCTTAACTATGGCTACACCTTC. As protein: CASSLLHRVPLNYGYTF.

This clonotype was recorded at least ten times. V is TRBV24-1 and J is TRBJ2-2; 8 bases line up with TRBD1. The germline V gene has CDR1 KGHDR and CDR2 SFDVKD. The V segment lost 4 bases and the J segment 6 bases; nucleotides outside the gene matches: 3. The CDR3 contains 14 residues. CDR3 coding DNA: TGTGCCACCAGTGACCCACAGGGGGCCGGGGAGCTGTTTTTT. It is translated as CATSDPQGAGELFF.

This clonotype was detected many times. This sequence joins TRBV5-1 and TRBJ2-2, with TRBD1 as a possible D gene (6 bases). With 3 bases removed from V and 6 bases from J, the gap between germline ends came to 15 bases. This CDR3 comprises 15 residues. CDR1 and CDR2 from the germline V gene are SGHRS and YFSETQ. CDR3 nucleotides: TGCGCCAGCAGCTACAGGGCAGAAAGAGCCGGGGAGCTGTTTTTT. Its protein is CASSYRAERAGELFF.

The J gene is TRBJ2-3, the V gene TRBV20-1; either TRBD1 or TRBD2 may fit D (5 bases each). CDR1 DFQATT and CDR2 SNEGSKA come from the germline V gene (reference sequence). V lost 2 bases and J lost 1, with 13 bases in between. The CDR3 consists of 15 residues. The CDR3, as DNA: TGCAGTGCTAGAACCGGGACGGGACGCACAGATACGCAGTATTTT. Its protein is CSARTGTGRTDTQYF.

This clonotype came up many times. The CDR3 is CSVELRGAYNEQFF. The CDR3 DNA sequence: TGCAGCGTTGAATTGCGGGGGGCGTACAATGAGCAGTTCTTC. V gene TRBV29-1 combines with J gene TRBJ2-1, with 8 bases fitting TRBD2. CDR3 length: 14 residues. Germline V CDR1 and CDR2: SQVTM, ANQGSEA. The ends lost 2 bases at V and 4 bases at J; junction bases unmatched: 4.

The sample holds many counts of this clonotype. This chain connects TRBV5-1 to TRBJ2-7; D unresolved. The CDR3 consists of 14 residues. Germline CDR1 reads SGHRS; CDR2 reads YFSETQ. V was trimmed by 2 bases and J by 0 bases, leaving 9 bases between them. CDR3 nucleotide sequence: TGCGCCAGCAGCTTCATCGGGCGCTCCTACGAGCAGTACTTC. It is translated as CASSFIGRSYEQYF.

This clonotype was detected many times. This sequence joins TRBV29-1 and TRBJ2-1; D may be TRBD1 or TRBD2 (5 bases each). CDR3 length: 13 amino acids. V dropped 2 bases and J dropped 5 bases, with 10 bases sitting between them. Per the germline V gene, CDR1 is SQVTM and CDR2 is ANQGSEA. For the CDR3, the DNA is TGCAGCGTTGAAAGGGGAGCAAACAATGAGCAGTTCTTC. It yields the protein CSVERGANNEQFF.

This clonotype was observed at least ten times. The chain has TRBV9 and TRBJ2-3; 7 bases are shared with TRBD1. V lost 2 bases and J lost 4; bases outside the gene matches: 4. The CDR3 sequence is 14 residues long. Germline V gene lookup returns CDR1 SGDLS and CDR2 YYNGEE. The CDR3 coding sequence is TGTGCCAGCAGCGTCATCCAGGGGGCAGATACGCAGTATTTT. Encoded protein: CASSVIQGADTQYF.

This clonotype was detected ten times or more. Here the CDR3 DNA reads TGTGCCAGCAGCCAAGATCTAGGGACAGGGCAAGAGCAGTACTTC. Its protein product is CASSQDLGTGQEQYF. V is TRBV3-1 and J is TRBJ2-7; 9 bases are a match to TRBD1. The V and J ends lost 0 bases and 7 bases, in that order; junction bases with no gene match: 7. This CDR3 has 15 residues. The germline CDR1 and CDR2 sequences are LGHDT and YNNKEL (reference sequence).

This clonotype has ten or more counts. This chain joins TRBV20-1 and TRBJ2-7, with TRBD2 matching 11 bases. The CDR3 spans 14 residues. Germline assignment: CDR1 DFQATT and CDR2 SNEGSKA (reference sequence). V lost 5 bases to trimming and J lost 3 bases; unmatched junction nucleotides: 6. CDR3 protein: CSAVSGREFYEQYF. CDR3 DNA sequence: TGCAGTGCTGTTAGCGGGAGGGAGTTCTACGAGCAGTACTTC.

Many counts were recorded for this clonotype. The V and J genes are TRBV4-3 and TRBJ2-1, with a weak D call TRBD2 (5 bases). The CDR3 consists of 12 residues. Trimming took 4 bases from V and 9 from J, leaving 10 bases between them. The V gene's germline CDR1 is LGHNA and CDR2 YSLEER. The CDR3 coding sequence is TGCGCCAGCAGCCCGGGTGAGGGTGAGCAGTTCTTC. Translation: CASSPGEGEQFF.

This clonotype was seen many times. The J gene is TRBJ1-1, the V gene TRBV19, with 8 bases lining up with TRBD1. In germline, CDR1 is LNHDA, CDR2 SQIVND (reference sequence). After removal of 5 bases from V and 5 bases from J, the junction contained 7 bases not matched to a gene. The CDR3 sequence is 14 residues long. CDR3 nucleotide sequence: TGTGCCAGTAGTCTAAGGACAGGGAAGACTGAAGCTTTCTTT. Protein sequence: CASSLRTGKTEAFF.

This clonotype has only a few counts. V and J are TRBV5-1 and TRBJ1-4; the D is unclear. Per germline, CDR1 SGHRS and CDR2 YFSETQ. CDR3 length: 16 amino acids. Trimming shortened V by 5 bases and J by 4 bases, and 18 bases separated the two germline ends. DNA for the CDR3: TGCGCCAGCAGAGACGGAGGCTTCGCCTTTAATGAAAAACTGTTTTTT. It is translated as CASRDGGFAFNEKLFF.

This clonotype has a count of ten or more. V usage is TRBV3-1 and J usage is TRBJ1-3; D call uncertain. The CDR3 has 16 residues. Germline V lookup: CDR1 LGHDT, CDR2 YNNKEL (reference sequence). The V end was cut by 5 bases, the J end by 0 bases, with 14 bases between. The CDR3 DNA reads TGTGCCAGCAGCTCGCAAGGGCGCCGCTCTGGAAACACCATATATTTT. Protein: CASSSQGRRSGNTIYF.

This clonotype was counted at least ten times. The V gene is TRBV12-3 or TRBV12-4, the J gene TRBJ2-7, with TRBD1 as a possible D gene (5 bases). V gave up 5 bases and J gave up 5 bases, with 13 bases separating them. There are 13 residues in the CDR3. CDR3 region: CASSPAGIDEQYF. The DNA for the CDR3 is TGTGCCAGCAGTCCAGCAGGGATCGACGAGCAGTACTTC.

In its sample, this clonotype was seen many times. The chain joins TRBV7-2 to TRBJ1-2, with D unclear. In germline, CDR1 is SGHTA, CDR2 FQGNSA. The CDR3 contains 13 residues. The V end lost 7 bases, the J end lost 0 bases, and 9 bases lay between the germline ends. The CDR3 sequence: CASTPTSNYGYTF. DNA of the CDR3: TGTGCCAGCACCCCGACGTCTAACTATGGCTACACCTTC.

This clonotype has a count of ten or more. The V and J genes are TRBV12-3 or TRBV12-4 and TRBJ2-7, with unresolved D. Deletions cut 2 bases from V and 0 bases from J, with 8 bases between. This CDR3 contains 14 residues. The CDR3 is CASSLSLHSYEQYF. The CDR3 DNA sequence: TGTGCCAGCAGTTTATCGCTCCACTCCTACGAGCAGTACTTC.

This clonotype was observed many times. The chain has TRBV4-3 and TRBJ2-3, with a tentative D call TRBD2 (5 bases). V lost 4 bases to trimming and J lost 7 bases, with 9 bases between them. The CDR3 is 12 residues long. CDR1 and CDR2 from the germline V gene are LGHNA and YSLEER. CDR3 DNA: TGCGCCAGCAGCCTAGCGAGGTATACGCAGTATTTT. Encoded protein: CASSLARYTQYF.

This clonotype was counted at least ten times. In DNA form, the CDR3 reads TGCAGTGCTAGGGACCGGGACAGGGGTTACTACGAGCAGTACTTC. Translation gives CSARDRDRGYYEQYF. The chain carries TRBV20-1 and TRBJ2-7, with 10 nucleotides matching TRBD1. The CDR3 loop spans 15 amino acids. Germline V gives CDR1 DFQATT, CDR2 SNEGSKA (reference sequence). After removal of 3 bases from V and 3 bases from J, the junction contained 8 bases not matched to a gene.